Listed here are 9 T cell receptor beta chains from one sample, sequenced in a study of control samples from healthy donors and cancer patients. Some clones are missing from TCRdb's copy, which holds only in-frame ones; the method was immunoSEQ multiplex PCR. The sample holds around 51,000 clones; 80% are singletons and the top ten take about 9.5%. The sample consisted of blood. Source of these receptors: a man between 65 and 85 years old in good health.

The rearrangement links TRBV6-2 or TRBV6-3 to TRBJ2-7, with 12 bases matching TRBD2. There are 17 residues in the CDR3. Per the germline V gene, CDR1 is MNHEY and CDR2 is SVGEGT. V trimming: 6 bases; J trimming: 3 bases; junction bases outside the gene matches: 12. The chain's CDR3 is CASSDGTSGLLIYEQYF. The CDR3 nucleotides are TGTGCCAGCAGCGACGGGACTAGCGGGCTACTAATCTACGAGCAGTACTTC.

This clone has a handful of counts. The rearrangement joins TRBV6-5 to TRBJ1-2; 7 positions match TRBD1. The CDR3 runs to 13 residues. After removal of 4 bases from V and 6 bases from J, the junction contained 5 bases not matched to a gene. Germline lookup yields CDR1 MNHEY and CDR2 SVGAGI. The CDR3 sequence is CASSLTGADGYTF. CDR3 DNA: TGTGCCAGCAGTTTAACAGGGGCTGATGGCTACACCTTC.

V usage is TRBV5-1 and J usage is TRBJ1-1; D remains ambiguous. Germline lookup yields CDR1 SGHRS and CDR2 YFSETQ. The CDR3 contains 13 residues. The ends were cut back, 5 bases at V and 4 bases at J, with 12 bases in the middle. The DNA for the CDR3 is TGCGCCAGCAGTCCTGGCAGTACCACTGAAGCTTTCTTT. This encodes CASSPGSTTEAFF.

The V and J genes are TRBV28 and TRBJ2-7; TRBD2 matches 13 bases. Germline lookup yields CDR1 MDHEN and CDR2 SYDVKM. Trimming at V came to 6 bases and at J to 0 bases, leaving 11 bases not matched to a gene. This CDR3 comprises 18 residues. The CDR3 DNA sequence: TGTGCCAGCAGCTGGGGGGGACTAGCGGGGTCCTACTCCTACGAGCAGTACTTC. This gives the protein CASSWGGLAGSYSYEQYF.

J is TRBJ2-2 and V is TRBV15; D may match TRBD1 or TRBD2 (5 bases each). CDR1 and CDR2 from the germline V gene are LNHNV and YYDKDF (reference sequence). Trimming shortened V by 0 bases and J by 9 bases, and 14 bases separated the two germline ends. The CDR3 covers 15 residues. CDR3 residues: CATSRDPGRDRELFF. The CDR3 DNA reads TGTGCCACCAGCAGAGATCCGGGGCGAGACAGGGAGCTGTTTTTT.

This CDR3 reads CASSYQETGTEAFF. In DNA form, the CDR3 reads TGTGCCAGCAGTTATCAGGAGACAGGTACTGAAGCTTTCTTT. The gene calls are TRBV6-6 and TRBJ1-1; D might be TRBD1 (6 bases). In germline, CDR1 is MNHNY, CDR2 SVGAGI (reference sequence). The V end lost 3 bases, the J end lost 5 bases, and 13 bases lay between the germline ends. This CDR3 region has 14 residues.

V gene TRBV7-2 combines with J gene TRBJ2-5, with 8 positions matching TRBD2. J was trimmed by 5 bases and V by 5 bases; bases with no gene match: 7. Germline V gives CDR1 SGHTA, CDR2 FQGNSA. This CDR3 spans 14 amino acids. The CDR3 spells CASSRRGGLETQYF. CDR3 nucleotide sequence: TGTGCCAGCAGCCGCCGGGGGGGCCTGGAGACCCAGTACTTC.

The CDR3: CASSQDPPIFSYNEQFF. The CDR3 nucleotides are TGCGCCAGCAGCCAAGATCCCCCAATCTTCTCCTACAATGAGCAGTTCTTC. V usage is TRBV4-1 and J usage is TRBJ2-1, with unresolved D. Germline V gene sequence: CDR1 MGHRA, CDR2 YSYEKL. The V and J ends lost 0 bases and 0 bases respectively, with 12 bases between them. This CDR3 comprises 17 residues.

The genes are TRBV27 and TRBJ2-1; D remains unclear. Germline CDR1 reads MNHEY; CDR2 reads SMNVEV (reference sequence). V was shortened by 9 bases and J by 1 base, with 4 bases between the two germline ends. CDR3 size: 11 residues. CDR3 protein: CASQSYNEQFF. CDR3 bases: TGTGCCAGTCAGTCCTACAATGAGCAGTTCTTC.